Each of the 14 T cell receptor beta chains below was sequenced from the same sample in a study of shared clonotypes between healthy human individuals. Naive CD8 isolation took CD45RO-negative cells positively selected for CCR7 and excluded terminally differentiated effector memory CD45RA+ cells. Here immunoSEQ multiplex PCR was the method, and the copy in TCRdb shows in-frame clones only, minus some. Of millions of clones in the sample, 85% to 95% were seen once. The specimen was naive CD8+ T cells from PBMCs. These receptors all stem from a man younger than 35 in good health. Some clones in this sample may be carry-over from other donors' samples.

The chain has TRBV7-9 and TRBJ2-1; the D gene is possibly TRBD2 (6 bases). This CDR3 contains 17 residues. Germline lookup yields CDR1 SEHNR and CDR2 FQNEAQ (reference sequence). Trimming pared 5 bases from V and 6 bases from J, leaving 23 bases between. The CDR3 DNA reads TGTGCCAGCAGCCCAGTTCGAACGGGAGTGGTTTCCAATGAGCAGTTCTTC. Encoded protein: CASSPVRTGVVSNEQFF.

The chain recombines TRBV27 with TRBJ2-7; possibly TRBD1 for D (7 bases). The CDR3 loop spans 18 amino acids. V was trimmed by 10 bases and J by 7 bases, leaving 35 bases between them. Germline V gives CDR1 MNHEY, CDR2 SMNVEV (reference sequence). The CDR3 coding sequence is TGTGCCAAGGAGGGGAAGGAGGGGAAGACAGGGCCCTTTGGGGAGCAGTACTTC. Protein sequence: CAKEGKEGKTGPFGEQYF.

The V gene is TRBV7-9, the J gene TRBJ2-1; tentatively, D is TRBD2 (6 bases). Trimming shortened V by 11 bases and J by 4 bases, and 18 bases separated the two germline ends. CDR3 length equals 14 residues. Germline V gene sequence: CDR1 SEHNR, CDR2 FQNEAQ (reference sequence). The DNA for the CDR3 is TGTGCCGGCCAAATGACTAGTGGATACAATGAGCAGTTCTTC. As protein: CAGQMTSGYNEQFF.

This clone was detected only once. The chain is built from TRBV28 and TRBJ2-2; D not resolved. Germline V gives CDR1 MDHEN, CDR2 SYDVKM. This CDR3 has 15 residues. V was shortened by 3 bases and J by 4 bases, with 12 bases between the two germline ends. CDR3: CASSLYGRSTGELFF. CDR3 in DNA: TGTGCCAGCAGTTTGTACGGTCGGTCCACCGGGGAGCTGTTTTTT.

The CDR3 DNA sequence: TGCAGCGTGCTTTTTAGCGGGCGATACAATGAGCAGTTCTTC. Translated, it gives CSVLFSGRYNEQFF. The chain carries TRBV29-1 and TRBJ2-1; TRBD2 matches 7 bases. With 6 bases clipped from V and 4 bases from J, the junction kept 9 bases outside the gene matches. The germline V gene encodes CDR1 SQVTM and CDR2 ANQGSEA. The CDR3 sequence is 14 residues long.

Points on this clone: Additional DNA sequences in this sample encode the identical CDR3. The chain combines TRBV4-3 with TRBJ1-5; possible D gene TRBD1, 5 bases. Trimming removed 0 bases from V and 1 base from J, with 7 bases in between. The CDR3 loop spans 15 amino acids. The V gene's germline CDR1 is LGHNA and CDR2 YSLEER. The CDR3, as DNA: TGCGCCAGCAGCCAAGACAGGGTGAGCAATCAGCCCCAGCATTTT. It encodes CASSQDRVSNQPQHF.

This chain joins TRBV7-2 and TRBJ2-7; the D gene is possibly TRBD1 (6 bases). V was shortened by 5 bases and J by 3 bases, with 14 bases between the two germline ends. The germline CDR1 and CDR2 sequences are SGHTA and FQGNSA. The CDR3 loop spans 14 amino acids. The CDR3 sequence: CASSPGTQIYEQYF. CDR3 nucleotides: TGTGCCAGCAGCCCTGGGACACAAATCTACGAGCAGTACTTC.

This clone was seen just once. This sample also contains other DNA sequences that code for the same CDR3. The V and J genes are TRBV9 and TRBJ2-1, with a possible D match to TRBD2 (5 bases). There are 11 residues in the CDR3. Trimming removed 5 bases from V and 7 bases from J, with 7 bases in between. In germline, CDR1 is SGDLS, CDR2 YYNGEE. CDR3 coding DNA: TGTGCCAGCAGTGGAGGAAATGAGCAGTTCTTC. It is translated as CASSGGNEQFF.

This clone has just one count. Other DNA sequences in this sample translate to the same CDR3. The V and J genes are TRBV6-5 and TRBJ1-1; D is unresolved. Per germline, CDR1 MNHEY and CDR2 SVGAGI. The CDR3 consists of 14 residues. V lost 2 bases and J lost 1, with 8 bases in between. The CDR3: CASSYREGNTEAFF. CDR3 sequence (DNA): TGTGCCAGCAGTTACAGGGAAGGGAACACTGAAGCTTTCTTT.

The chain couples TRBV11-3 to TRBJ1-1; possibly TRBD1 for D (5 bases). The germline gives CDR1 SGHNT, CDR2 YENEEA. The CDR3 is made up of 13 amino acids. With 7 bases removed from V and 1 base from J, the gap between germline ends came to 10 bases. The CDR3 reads CASKGRENTEAFF. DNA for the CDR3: TGTGCCAGCAAAGGCAGGGAGAACACTGAAGCTTTCTTT.

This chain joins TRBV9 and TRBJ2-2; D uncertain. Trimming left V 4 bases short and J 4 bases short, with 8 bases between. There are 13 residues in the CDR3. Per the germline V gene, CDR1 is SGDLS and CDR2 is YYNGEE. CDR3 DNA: TGTGCCAGCAGCCCCCCGGCCACCGGGGAGCTGTTTTTT. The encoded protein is CASSPPATGELFF.

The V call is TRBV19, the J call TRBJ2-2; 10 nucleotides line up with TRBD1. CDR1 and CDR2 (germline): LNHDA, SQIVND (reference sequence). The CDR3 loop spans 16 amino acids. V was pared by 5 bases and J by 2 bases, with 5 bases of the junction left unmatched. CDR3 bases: TGTGCCAGTAGTCCGCGGACAGGGGGTAACACCGGGGAGCTGTTTTTT. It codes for CASSPRTGGNTGELFF.

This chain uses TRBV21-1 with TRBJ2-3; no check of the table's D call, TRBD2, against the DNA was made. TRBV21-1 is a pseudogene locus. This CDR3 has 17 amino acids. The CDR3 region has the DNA TGTGCCAGCAGCAAAGCCGGGGCGGGAGGAAGCACAGATACGCAGTATTTT. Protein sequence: CASSKAGAGGSTDTQYF.

CDR3 amino acids: CASSLPGRQLYEQYF. The CDR3 nucleotides are TGTGCCAGCAGTTTACCGGGACGGCAGCTCTACGAGCAGTACTTC. The V call is TRBV28, the J call TRBJ2-7, with D tentatively TRBD1 or TRBD2 (5 bases each). The germline gives CDR1 MDHEN, CDR2 SYDVKM. CDR3 length: 15 amino acids. V lost 2 bases and J lost 3, with 14 bases in between.